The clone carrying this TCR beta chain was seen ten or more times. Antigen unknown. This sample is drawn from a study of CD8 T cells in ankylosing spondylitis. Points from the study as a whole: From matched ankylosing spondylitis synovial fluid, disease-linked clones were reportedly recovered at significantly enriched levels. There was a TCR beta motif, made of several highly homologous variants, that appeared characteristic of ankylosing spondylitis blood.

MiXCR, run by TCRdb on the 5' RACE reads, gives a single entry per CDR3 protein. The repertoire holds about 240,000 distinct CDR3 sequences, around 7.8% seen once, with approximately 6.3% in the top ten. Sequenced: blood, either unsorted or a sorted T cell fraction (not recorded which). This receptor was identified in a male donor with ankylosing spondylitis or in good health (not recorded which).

The chain's CDR3 is CSARGVGRNYGYTF. DNA for the CDR3: TGCAGTGCTAGAGGGGTGGGCAGAAACTATGGCTACACCTTC. The chain links TRBV20-1 to TRBJ1-2; D remains ambiguous. There are 14 residues in the CDR3. V was clipped by 1 base and J by 2 bases, with 11 bases between them. From germline, CDR1 is DFQATT and CDR2 SNEGSKA (reference sequence).